This T cell receptor beta chain was identified in a study of blood T cell repertoires in COVID-19. The overall study: Both acute and convalescent COVID-19 samples were obtained from the United States, Italy and Spain.

The CDR3 is 15 residues long. CDR1 and CDR2 (germline): SGHRS, YFSETQ. The V gene lost 0 bases and the J gene lost 0 bases, with 9 bases spanning the gap. Per the study methods: The authors estimated nucleated cell counts from reference gene primer amplification. Assay used: immunoSEQ multiplex PCR; TCRdb lists only in-frame clones, some missing. The DNA gave D and trimming, while V, J and clone size come from that table. The sample contains some 130,000 clones, under 95% of which appear only once. Sequenced sample: peripheral blood. The rearrangement uses TRBV5-1 and TRBJ1-1; D remains ambiguous. This sequence was found in a man aged 45-60 years with active COVID-19. CDR3 region: CASSLGVAVNTEAFF. In nucleotides, the CDR3 is TGCGCCAGCAGCTTGGGAGTCGCGGTGAACACTGAAGCTTTCTTT. The full variable domain, completed using reference TRBV5-1 and TRBJ1-1, is KAGVTQTPRYLIKTRGQQVTLSCSPISGHRSVSWYQQTPGQGLQFLFEYFSETQRNKGNFPGRFSGRQFSNSRSEMNVSTLELGDSALYLCASSLGVAVNTEAFFGQGTRLTVV.